Below are 6 T cell receptor beta chains sequenced from a single sample in a study of resident and recirculating memory T cells in vitiligo. Assay: immunoSEQ multiplex PCR; the TCRdb copy retains only in-frame clones and omits some. The sample includes 40,000 to 45,000 clones, about 90% of them seen just once. Sequences were obtained from blood. Receptors were obtained from a male donor with vitiligo.

This sequence joins TRBV7-2 and TRBJ1-2; TRBD1 is a possible D gene (6 bases). This CDR3 has 12 residues. V lost 2 bases, J lost 8 bases, and 9 bases lay in between. Per the germline V gene, CDR1 is SGHTA and CDR2 is FQGNSA. This CDR3 reads CASSLTQGGYTF. The DNA for the CDR3 is TGTGCCAGCAGCTTAACACAGGGAGGCTACACCTTC.

This chain links TRBV19 with TRBJ2-7; 13 nucleotides align to TRBD2. CDR1 and CDR2 (germline): LNHDA, SQIVND (reference sequence). The CDR3 runs to 16 residues. V shed 5 bases, J shed 3 bases, and the junction held 7 bases outside the gene matches. The chain's CDR3 is CASSGGGLAGSYEQYF. CDR3 sequence (DNA): TGTGCCAGTAGTGGAGGGGGACTAGCGGGAAGCTACGAGCAGTACTTC.

The CDR3 sequence: CASSFNSNQPQHF. CDR3 coding DNA: TGTGCCAGCAGCTTTAATAGCAATCAGCCCCAGCATTTT. V usage is TRBV7-9 and J usage is TRBJ1-5, with unresolved D. The CDR3 totals 13 residues. V was clipped by 3 bases and J by 0 bases, with 3 bases between them. CDR1 is SEHNR, CDR2 FQNEAQ, per germline (reference sequence).

The V and J genes are TRBV11-2 and TRBJ1-6, with a tentative D call TRBD1 (5 bases). Germline CDR1 and CDR2: SGHAT and FQNNGV. With 2 bases removed from V and 7 bases from J, the gap between germline ends came to 9 bases. This CDR3 comprises 14 residues. CDR3 loop: CASSLQGANSPLHF. CDR3 coding DNA: TGTGCCAGCAGCTTACAAGGGGCAAATTCACCCCTCCACTTT. Looking up the rest from reference TRBV11-2 and TRBJ1-6 gives the full variable domain: EAGVAQSPRYKIIEKRQSVAFWCNPISGHATLYWYQQILGQGPKLLIQFQNNGVVDDSQLPKDRFSAERLKGVDSTLKIQPAKLEDSAVYLCASSLQGANSPLHFGNGTRLTVT.

The chain employs TRBV4-1 and TRBJ1-1; TRBD1 is a possible D gene (5 bases). V was cut by 0 bases and J by 3 bases, with 17 bases left in between. This CDR3 region has 17 residues. Germline lookup yields CDR1 MGHRA and CDR2 YSYEKL. For the CDR3, the DNA is TGCGCCAGCAGCCAAGATTCTCTCTGGGGGGGAGACACTGAAGCTTTCTTT. Its translation: CASSQDSLWGGDTEAFF.

The chain is built from TRBV2 and TRBJ2-6; D is uncertain. The CDR3 consists of 15 residues. Germline V gene data show CDR1 as SNHLY and CDR2 as FYNNEI. With 4 bases removed from V and 5 bases from J, the gap between germline ends came to 12 bases. CDR3 amino acids: CASSVSVRRANVLTF. The CDR3 coding sequence is TGTGCCAGCAGTGTTTCAGTGCGGAGGGCCAACGTCCTGACTTTC.